This TCR beta chain was retrieved from a study of Graves' ophthalmopathy and Graves' hyperthyroidism. Findings and limits, study-wide: Blood samples also showed most expanded thyroid clonotypes exceeding 0.001 frequency.

In the case of this clonotype: Its antigen remains unidentified.

RNA transcripts yielded amplified TCR beta CDR3 regions. Second-round multiplex PCR came after a first-round RT-PCR that employed HTBI primers. Via MiXCR, TCRdb re-called the multiplex PCR reads, giving one row per CDR3 protein. The data show 340,000 or so distinct CDR3 sequences, with under 20% seen just once and roughly 12% held by the top ten. CDR1 is KGHSH, CDR2 LQKENI, per germline. Trimming removed 4 bases at V and 0 bases at J, with 12 bases between. This CDR3 comprises 15 residues. In donors with ophthalmopathy, activity was moderate-to-severe, with CAS ≥3, NOSPECS ≥4 and duration under 3 months. The authors diagnosed from clinical symptoms, serum thyroxine, TRAb, thyroid ultrasound and orbital computed tomography.

The origin of this receptor is an adult man with Graves' ophthalmopathy. The source material was peripheral blood. The chain combines TRBV18 with TRBJ1-1; D unclear. CDR3 sequence: CASSLSSAMNTEAFF. DNA of the CDR3: TGTGCCAGCTCACTTAGTTCCGCAATGAACACTGAAGCTTTCTTT.